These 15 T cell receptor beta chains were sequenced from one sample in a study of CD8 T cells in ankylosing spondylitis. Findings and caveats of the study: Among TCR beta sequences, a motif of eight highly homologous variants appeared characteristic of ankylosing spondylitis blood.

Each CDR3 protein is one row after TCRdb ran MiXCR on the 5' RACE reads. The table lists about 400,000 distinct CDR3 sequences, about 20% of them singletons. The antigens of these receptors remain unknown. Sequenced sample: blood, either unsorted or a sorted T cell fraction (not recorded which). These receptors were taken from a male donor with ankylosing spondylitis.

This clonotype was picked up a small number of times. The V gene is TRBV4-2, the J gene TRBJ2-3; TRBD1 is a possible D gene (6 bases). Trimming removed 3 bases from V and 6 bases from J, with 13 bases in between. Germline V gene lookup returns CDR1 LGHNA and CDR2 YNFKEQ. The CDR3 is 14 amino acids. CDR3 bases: TGTGCCAGCAGCCAGGGACAAGCCTCCGATACGCAGTATTTT. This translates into CASSQGQASDTQYF.

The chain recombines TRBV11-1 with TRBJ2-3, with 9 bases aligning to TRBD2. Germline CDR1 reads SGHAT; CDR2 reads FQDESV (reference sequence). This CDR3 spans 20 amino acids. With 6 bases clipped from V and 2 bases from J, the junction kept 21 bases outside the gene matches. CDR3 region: CASRIVLGRGLADATDTQYF. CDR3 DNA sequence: TGTGCCAGCAGGATAGTGTTAGGTAGGGGACTAGCCGACGCCACAGATACGCAGTATTTT.

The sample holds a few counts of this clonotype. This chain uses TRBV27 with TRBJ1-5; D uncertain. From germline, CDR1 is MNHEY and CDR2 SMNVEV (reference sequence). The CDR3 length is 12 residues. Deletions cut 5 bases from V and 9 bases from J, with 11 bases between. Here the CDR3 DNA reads TGTGCCAGCAGTCGGCACTTGGGGCCCCAGCATTTT. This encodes CASSRHLGPQHF.

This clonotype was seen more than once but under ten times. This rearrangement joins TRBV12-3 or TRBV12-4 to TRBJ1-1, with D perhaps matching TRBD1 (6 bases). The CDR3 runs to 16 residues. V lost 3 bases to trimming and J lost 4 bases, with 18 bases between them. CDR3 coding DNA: TGTGCCAGCAGTTTCATCCCAAACCTAGGGGGCACTGAAGCTTTCTTT. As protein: CASSFIPNLGGTEAFF.

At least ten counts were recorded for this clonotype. The CDR3 nucleotides read TGCAGCGGCTTGCAGGGGGCCATGAACACTGAAGCTTTCTTT. Translated, it gives CSGLQGAMNTEAFF. The rearrangement links TRBV29-1 to TRBJ1-1; 8 nucleotides match TRBD1. Germline CDR1 is SQVTM and CDR2 is ANQGSEA. There are 14 residues in the CDR3. V lost 7 bases and J lost 0; bases outside the gene matches: 7.

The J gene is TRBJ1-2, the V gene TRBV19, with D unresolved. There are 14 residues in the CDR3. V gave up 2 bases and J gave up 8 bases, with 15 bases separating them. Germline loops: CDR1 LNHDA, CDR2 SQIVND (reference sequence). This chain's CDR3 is CASSIFGSLRGYTF. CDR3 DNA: TGTGCCAGTAGTATATTTGGCAGCCTACGGGGCTACACCTTC.

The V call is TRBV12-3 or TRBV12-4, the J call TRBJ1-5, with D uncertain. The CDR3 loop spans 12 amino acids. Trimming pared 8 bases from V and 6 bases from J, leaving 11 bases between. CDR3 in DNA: TGTGCCAGCCGGCAGGTCGGTCAGCCCCAGCATTTT. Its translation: CASRQVGQPQHF.

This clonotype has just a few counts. The CDR3 DNA is TGTGCCAGCAGGGCGGACTTGCATGCCTACGAGCAGTACTTC. This gives the protein CASRADLHAYEQYF. The chain uses TRBV6-1 and TRBJ2-7, with D perhaps matching TRBD2 (5 bases). Germline V gene lookup returns CDR1 MNHNS and CDR2 SASEGT. The V end lost 6 bases, the J end lost 2 bases, and 14 bases lay between the germline ends. CDR3 length equals 14 residues.

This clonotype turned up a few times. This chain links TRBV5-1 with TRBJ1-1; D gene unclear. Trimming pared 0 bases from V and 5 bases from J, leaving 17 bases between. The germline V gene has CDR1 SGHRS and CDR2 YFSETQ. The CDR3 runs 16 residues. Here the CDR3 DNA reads TGCGCCAGCAGCTTGGATTCCACAGCCCGGAGGACTGAAGCTTTCTTT. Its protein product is CASSLDSTARRTEAFF.

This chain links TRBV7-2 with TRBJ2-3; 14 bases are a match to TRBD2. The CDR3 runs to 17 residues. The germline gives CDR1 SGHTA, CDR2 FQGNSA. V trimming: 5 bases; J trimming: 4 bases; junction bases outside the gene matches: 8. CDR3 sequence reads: CASSPYQTSGRADTQYF. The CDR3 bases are TGTGCCAGCAGCCCCTACCAGACTAGCGGGAGGGCAGATACGCAGTATTTT.

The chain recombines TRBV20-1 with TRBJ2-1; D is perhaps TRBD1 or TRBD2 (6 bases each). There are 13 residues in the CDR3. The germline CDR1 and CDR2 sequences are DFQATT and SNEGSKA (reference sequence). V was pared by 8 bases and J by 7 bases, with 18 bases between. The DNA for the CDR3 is TGCAGTAAACAGGGACCGGAGGGGAATGAGCAGTTCTTC. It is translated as CSKQGPEGNEQFF.

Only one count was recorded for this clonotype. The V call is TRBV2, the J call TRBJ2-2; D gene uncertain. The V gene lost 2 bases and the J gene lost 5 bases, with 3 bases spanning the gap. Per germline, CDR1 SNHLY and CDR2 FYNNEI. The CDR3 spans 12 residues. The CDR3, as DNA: TGTGCCAGCAGTGAATTGACCGGGGAGCTGTTTTTT. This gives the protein CASSELTGELFF. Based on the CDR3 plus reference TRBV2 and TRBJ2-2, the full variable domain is EPEVTQTPSHQVTQMGQEVILRCVPISNHLYFYWYRQILGQKVEFLVSFYNNEISEKSEIFDDQFSVERPDGSNFTLKIRSTKLEDSAMYFCASSELTGELFFGEGSRLTVL.

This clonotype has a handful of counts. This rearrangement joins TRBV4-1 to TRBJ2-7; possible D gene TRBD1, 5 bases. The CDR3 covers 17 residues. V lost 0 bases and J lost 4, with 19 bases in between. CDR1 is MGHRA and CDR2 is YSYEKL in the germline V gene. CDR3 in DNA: TGCGCCAGCAGCCAAGATGCGCATGGGGCAGAACCTTACGAGCAGTACTTC. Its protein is CASSQDAHGAEPYEQYF.

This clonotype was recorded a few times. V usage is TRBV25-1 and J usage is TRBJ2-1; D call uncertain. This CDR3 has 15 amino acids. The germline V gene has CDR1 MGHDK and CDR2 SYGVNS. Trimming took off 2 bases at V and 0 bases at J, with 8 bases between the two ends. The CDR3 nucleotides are TGTGCCAGCAGTGAAAGGGTAAGCTCCTACAATGAGCAGTTCTTC. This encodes CASSERVSSYNEQFF.

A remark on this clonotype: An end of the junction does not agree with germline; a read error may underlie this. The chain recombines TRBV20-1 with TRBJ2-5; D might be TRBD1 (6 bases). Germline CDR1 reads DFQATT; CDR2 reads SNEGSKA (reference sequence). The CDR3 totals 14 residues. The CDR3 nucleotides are TGCAGTGCTAGACCCCTGAGCAGGGACACCAAAACCCCTTTC. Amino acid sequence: CSARPLSRDTKTPF.